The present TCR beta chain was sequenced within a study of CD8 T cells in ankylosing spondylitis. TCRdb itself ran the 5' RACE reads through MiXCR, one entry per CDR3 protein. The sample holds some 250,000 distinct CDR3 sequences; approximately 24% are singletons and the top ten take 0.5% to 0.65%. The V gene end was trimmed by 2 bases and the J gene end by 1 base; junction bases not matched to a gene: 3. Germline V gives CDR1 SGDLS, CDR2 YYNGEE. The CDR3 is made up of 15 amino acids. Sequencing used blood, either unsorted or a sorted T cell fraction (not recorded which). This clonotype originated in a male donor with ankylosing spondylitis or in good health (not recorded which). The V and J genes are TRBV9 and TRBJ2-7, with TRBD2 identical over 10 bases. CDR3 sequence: CASSVSGGSSYEQYF. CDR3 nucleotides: TGTGCCAGCAGCGTTAGCGGGGGGTCTTCCTACGAGCAGTACTTC.